This TCR beta chain was obtained from a study of blood T cell repertoires in COVID-19. One Seattle source followed patients from active infection through their disease course. CDR3 size: 13 residues. Germline loops: CDR1 SEHNR, CDR2 FQNEAQ (reference sequence). Trimming left V 2 bases short and J 3 bases short, with 7 bases between. This clone occurred a few times. Profiled with immunoSEQ multiplex PCR; TCRdb holds only in-frame clones, not every one. Of over 60,000 clones in the sample, roughly 72% are singletons; the top ten hold about 15%. Sequencing used peripheral blood. This chain joins TRBV7-9 and TRBJ1-1, with D unclear. This receptor was taken from a man in his 60s with COVID-19, enrolled during active disease. CDR3 residues: CASSLKRDTEAFF. The CDR3 DNA sequence: TGTGCCAGCAGCTTAAAGAGGGACACTGAAGCTTTCTTT. The entire variable domain, with the rest obtained from reference TRBV7-9 and TRBJ1-1, is as follows: DTGVSQNPRHKITKRGQNVTFRCDPISEHNRLYWYRQTLGQGPEFLTYFQNEAQLEKSRLLSDRFSAERPKGSFSTLEIQRTEQGDSAMYLCASSLKRDTEAFFGQGTRLTVV.